This TCR beta chain came from a study of OX40 agonist ivuxolimab in advanced cancers. Concerning the study at large: Ivuxolimab, which targeted the costimulatory receptor OX40 (CD134), was an agonistic, fully human IgG2 monoclonal antibody. Intravenous ivuxolimab was administered to patients every 2 weeks at six dose levels: 0.01, 0.1, 0.3, 1.5, 3 and 10 mg/kg. Of the approximately 50 dose-escalation patients, hepatocellular carcinoma was present in some 19, melanoma in some 15, renal cell carcinoma in 9 and head and neck cancer in 9. In the dose-escalation cohort, roughly four fifths of patients were male, and the mean age was around 60 years, with a range of roughly 20 to 79. Patients were allowed to have had prior anti-PD-1, anti-PD-L1 or anti-CTLA-4 therapy, and roughly 40% of the dose-escalation patients had been treated with checkpoint inhibitors. Partial responses occurred in three dose-escalation patients, of whom one had hepatocellular carcinoma and two had cutaneous melanoma. The point of sequencing TCRbeta in the periphery was to test whether ivuxolimab changed TCR sequence diversity and drove clonal T-cell expansion. The paper describes the monotherapy dose-escalation part (N of about 47 patients) of the phase I trial of ivuxolimab.

With respect to this clone: Its recognized antigen is unknown. There are no base qualities to consult, and no much larger clone falls within one base.

Patients with a history of autoimmune disease or receiving systemic immunosuppression were excluded from the trial. Peripheral blood for TCR sequencing was drawn from every dose cohort at baseline, at cycle 4 day 1 and at cycle 7 day 1. The samples were drawn from a first-in-human, open-label, multicenter phase I dose-escalation trial of ivuxolimab. Adults with locally advanced or metastatic head and neck squamous cell, hepatocellular, melanoma or renal cell carcinoma were enrolled in the trial. Before TCR sequencing, CD4+ T cells and CD8+ T cells from peripheral blood were sorted into separate populations. Genomic DNA was isolated from the sorted cells so that the TCRbeta CDR3 region could be sequenced. TCRbeta CDR3 regions were sequenced using the immunoSEQ Assay. The immuneACCESS repertoire file appears here via TCRdb, limited to in-frame rearrangements. These files lack a portion of the clones; in checked studies, under half of the deficit traces to unresolved V genes, and the cause of the others is not known. Across this sample there are 60,000 to 65,000 clones, with 75% to 90% seen only once. The top ten constitute approximately 11% of the sample.

Broader findings and caveats from the paper: In partial responders in the 0.1-3.0 mg/kg groups, normalized peripheral clonal expansion was found to be among the lowest, especially among CD8+ T cells. Low levels of normalized T-cell clonal expansion were also shown by some nonresponding patients. At doses of 0.1 to 3.0 mg/kg, clonal expansion of both CD4+ and CD8+ blood T cells was observed from baseline to week 6. After ivuxolimab, more expanded clones were found on average in CD8+ T cells than in CD4+ T cells. The antigen specificity of the peripheral T cells that underwent clonal expansion was not determined.

Sequencing was performed on CD4+ or CD8+ T cells sorted from blood, taken in a trial of the OX40 agonist ivuxolimab. This TCR was sampled from an adult with an advanced solid tumor such as melanoma, head and neck, liver or kidney cancer.

The DNA sequence is given as TGTGCCAGCAGTGACATCGGCAATCAGCCCCAGCATTTT. The encoded protein is CASSDIGNQPQHF. Recombination connected TRBV2 to TRBJ1-5; the D gene assignment is ambiguous. The germline V gene supplies CDR1 SNHLY and CDR2 FYNNEI. V is clipped by 3 bases and J by 2 bases, and the sequence between their germline boundaries is 5 bases long. Spanning cysteine to phenylalanine, the CDR3 consists of 13 amino acids. Only the CDR3 DNA stays, 39 bases, in frame from base 1. Full variable domain (CDR3 extended with the reference TRBV2 and TRBJ1-5 proteins): EPEVTQTPSHQVTQMGQEVILRCVPISNHLYFYWYRQILGQKVEFLVSFYNNEISEKSEIFDDQFSVERPDGSNFTLKIRSTKLEDSAMYFCASSDIGNQPQHFGDGTRLSIL.